This TCR beta chain is drawn from a study of T cell changes during pregnancy in multiple sclerosis (dated by TCRdb to about 2019). Notes on the research overall: Changes in the T cell repertoire over the course of pregnancy were examined in this study in women with multiple sclerosis.

Of note for this clone: It lacks a known antigen. The record has no base qualities; no much larger clone is one base away.

The library was obtained by the immunoSEQ multiplex PCR assay. TCRdb re-hosts the immuneACCESS table, in-frame sequences only. Its copies lack some clones; in the studies checked, an unresolved V gene accounts for under half of them, and the cause for the rest is not known. Here the sample has about 110,000 clones; about nine tenths occur a single time. 1.6% of the sample is in the top ten clones. Trimming accounts for 6 bases at V and 2 bases at J, while the number of junction bases matched to no gene is 6. CDR1 and CDR2, per the germline V gene (reference sequence), are LNHDA and SQIVND. Counted from cysteine to phenylalanine, this CDR3 has 14 amino acids. The sequence is cut down to CDR3 DNA, 42 bases in frame from base 1.

The material sequenced was peripheral blood, taken after pregnancy. The chain links TRBV19 with TRBJ2-7; 8 middle bases align to TRBD1. The sequence was collected from a female donor with multiple sclerosis, enrolled in a pregnancy study. The sequence in DNA is TGTGCCAGTAGCCGGGACAGGAATACCTACGAGCAGTACTTC. It encodes CASSRDRNTYEQYF.